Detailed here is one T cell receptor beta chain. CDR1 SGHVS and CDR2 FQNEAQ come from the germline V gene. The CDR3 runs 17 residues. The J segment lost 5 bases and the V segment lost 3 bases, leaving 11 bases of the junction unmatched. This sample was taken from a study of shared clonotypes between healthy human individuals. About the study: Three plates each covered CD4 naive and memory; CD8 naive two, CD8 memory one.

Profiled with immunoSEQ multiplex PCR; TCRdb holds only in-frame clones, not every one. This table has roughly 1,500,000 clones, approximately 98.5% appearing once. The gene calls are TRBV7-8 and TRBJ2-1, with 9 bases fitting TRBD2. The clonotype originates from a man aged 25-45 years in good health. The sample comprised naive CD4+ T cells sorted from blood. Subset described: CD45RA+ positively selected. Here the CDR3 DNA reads TGTGCCAGCAGCTTGCCCCTCTTAGCGGGAGTGAACAATGAGCAGTTCTTC. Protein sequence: CASSLPLLAGVNNEQFF.